A selection of T cell receptor beta chains follows, all from one sample in a study of blood T cell repertoires in COVID-19. TCRdb's table, derived via immunoSEQ multiplex PCR, lists solely in-frame clones and lacks some. This table holds tens of thousands of clones, over 70% found once. The sample was peripheral blood. Every receptor here comes from a human donor in a cohort sampled during active COVID-19. The CDR3 runs from the conserved cysteine through the conserved F or W. A D gene is named only where the DNA matches it firmly. The listing skips clone size in some rows; elsewhere it reads once, few, many or a size class.

>TRBD1|TRBV28|15|once|TRBJ1-6
CASSPRDRRSSPLHF
TGTGCCAGCAGTCCGAGGGACAGGAGGAGTTCACCCCTCCACTTT
>TRBD1|TRBV3-1/TRBV3-2|16|few|TRBJ2-3
CASSHRDRPPMYTQYF
TGTGCCAGCAGCCACCGGGACAGGCCCCCAATGTATACGCAGTATTTT
>NA|TRBV27|13|NA|TRBJ2-2
CASTDRNTGELFF
TGTGCCAGCACTGACAGAAACACCGGGGAGCTGTTTTTT
>TRBD2|TRBV7-2|14|NA|TRBJ2-3
CASSRSGGTDTQYF
TGTGCCAGCTCACGGAGCGGGGGCACAGATACGCAGTATTTT
>NA|TRBV21-1|15|few|TRBJ2-1
CASSIRLAGENEQFF
TGTGCCAGCAGCATTAGACTAGCGGGAGAGAATGAGCAGTTCTTC
>TRBD2|TRBV11-3|18|NA|TRBJ2-2
CASSSSGLAGRNTGELFF
TGTGCCAGCAGTTCCTCGGGACTAGCGGGGAGGAACACCGGGGAGCTGTTTTTT
>NA|TRBV19|15|NA|TRBJ1-1
CASSPRGDMNTEAFF
TGTGCCAGTAGTCCGCGAGGGGACATGAACACTGAAGCTTTCTTT
>TRBD1|TRBV7-8|14|NA|TRBJ1-1
CASSARQGYTEAFF
TGTGCCAGCAGCGCCAGACAGGGGTACACTGAAGCTTTCTTT
>TRBD1|TRBV5-1|13|NA|TRBJ1-1
CASSTDRDTEAFF
TGCGCCAGCAGCACAGACAGGGACACTGAAGCTTTCTTT
>NA|TRBV28|15|NA|TRBJ1-2
CASSPPPLQGNGYTF
TGTGCCAGCAGTCCACCTCCATTACAGGGTAATGGCTACACCTTC
>NA|TRBV19|15|NA|TRBJ1-5
CASSSSAGGNQPQHF
TGTGCCAGTAGTAGTTCGGCAGGGGGCAATCAGCCCCAGCATTTT
>NA|TRBV28|16|NA|TRBJ2-3
CASSKGGTMGTDTQYF
TGTGCCAGCAGCAAGGGAGGGACAATGGGCACAGATACGCAGTATTTT
>NA|TRBV4-3|14|NA|TRBJ2-2
CASSQSRVPGELFF
TGCGCCAGCAGCCAAAGCAGGGTCCCCGGGGAGCTGTTTTTT
>NA|TRBV7-2|18|NA|TRBJ1-3
CASSYRALTPFSGNTIYF
TGTGCCAGCAGCTACAGAGCTCTTACACCTTTCTCTGGAAACACCATATATTTT
>NA|TRBV28|16|NA|TRBJ1-3
CASSSRTSRSGNTIYF
TGTGCCAGCAGCTCCCGCACCTCGCGGTCTGGAAACACCATATATTTT
>NA|TRBV5-4|13|NA|TRBJ2-3
CASSLPNGDTQYF
TGTGCCAGCAGCCTGCCTAACGGAGATACGCAGTATTTT
>TRBD2|TRBV28|16|NA|TRBJ2-2
CASSPHRPGGPGELFF
TGTGCCAGCAGTCCCCACCGACCGGGGGGACCCGGGGAGCTGTTTTTT
>NA|TRBV5-8|15|NA|TRBJ1-3
CASSRGLLSGNTIYF
TGTGCCAGCAGCAGGGGCCTCCTCTCTGGAAACACCATATATTTT
>NA|TRBV18|15|NA|TRBJ2-2
CASTTQTVNTGELFF
TGTGCCAGCACCACCCAGACAGTGAACACCGGGGAGCTGTTTTTT
>TRBD1|TRBV15|12|NA|TRBJ2-1
CASRQGYNEQFF
TGTGCCTCAAGACAGGGGTACAATGAGCAGTTCTTC
>TRBD2|TRBV11-2|14|NA|TRBJ2-4
CASSLSGGKNIQYF
TGTGCCAGCAGCCTTAGCGGGGGGAAAAACATTCAGTACTTC
>TRBD1|TRBV20-1|14|NA|TRBJ1-5
CSASTDRGGQPQHF
TGCAGTGCTAGTACGGACAGGGGAGGTCAGCCCCAGCATTTT
>NA|TRBV5-1|13|NA|TRBJ1-1
CASSRTVNTEAFF
TGCGCCAGCAGCAGAACTGTGAACACTGAAGCTTTCTTT
>TRBD1|TRBV28|15|NA|TRBJ2-7
CASIKGGTGSYEQYF
TGTGCCAGCATTAAAGGAGGGACAGGCTCCTACGAGCAGTACTTC
>TRBD1|TRBV5-1|14|NA|TRBJ1-5
CASSPGGAGQPQHF
TGCGCCAGCAGCCCAGGGGGCGCCGGGCAGCCCCAGCATTTT
>TRBD2|TRBV7-9|15|NA|TRBJ2-1
CASSLMGLADNEQFF
TGTGCCAGCAGCTTAATGGGACTAGCCGACAATGAGCAGTTCTTC
>NA|TRBV4-1|14|NA|TRBJ2-5
CASSLGGWQETQYF
TGCGCCAGCAGCCTCGGGGGTTGGCAAGAGACCCAGTACTTC
>TRBD1|TRBV6-5|16|NA|TRBJ1-6
CASSYFPNRGFSPLHF
TGTGCCAGCAGTTACTTTCCCAACAGGGGGTTTTCACCCCTCCACTTT
>TRBD1|TRBV7-3|15|once|TRBJ2-3
CASSVGTGGADTQYF
TGTGCCAGCAGCGTAGGGACAGGGGGCGCAGATACGCAGTATTTT
>TRBD2|TRBV3-1/TRBV3-2|16|NA|TRBJ2-7
CASSQGPLGGGYEQYF
TGTGCCAGCAGCCAAGGGCCCCTCGGGGGAGGGTACGAGCAGTACTTC
>NA|TRBV7-8|14|NA|TRBJ1-6
CASSSTGSNSPLHF
TGTGCCAGCAGCTCGACAGGATCTAATTCACCCCTCCACTTT
>TRBD1|TRBV29-1|13|NA|TRBJ1-5
CSVVQTGGQPQHF
TGCAGCGTTGTACAGACAGGGGGGCAGCCCCAGCATTTT
>TRBD1|TRBV27|12|NA|TRBJ2-7
CASTGTGDEQYF
TGTGCCAGCACCGGGACAGGGGACGAGCAGTACTTC
>NA|TRBV5-1|15|few|TRBJ2-3
CASSLEAGPPDTQYF
TGCGCCAGCAGCTTGGAGGCAGGCCCCCCAGATACGCAGTATTTT
>NA|TRBV5-1|11|NA|TRBJ1-6
CASSGTGTLHF
TGCGCCAGCAGCGGGACTGGAACCCTCCACTTT
>TRBD2|TRBV5-8|15|NA|TRBJ2-3
CASSLTGGRTDTQYF
TGTGCCAGCAGCTTGACGGGGGGGCGGACAGATACGCAGTATTTT
>NA|TRBV7-6|15|once|TRBJ1-4
CASSLGTRAVEKLFF
TGTGCCAGCAGCTTAGGGACGCGAGCGGTTGAAAAACTGTTTTTT
>NA|TRBV2|11|NA|TRBJ1-5
CASSEGRFQHF
TGTGCCAGCAGTGAGGGCCGGTTCCAGCATTTT
>NA|TRBV2|14|NA|TRBJ1-1
CASSDITVNTEAFF
TGTGCCAGCAGTGACATCACGGTTAACACTGAAGCTTTCTTT
>NA|TRBV9|13|once|TRBJ1-2
CASSVVGGYGYTF
TGTGCCAGCAGCGTCGTCGGGGGCTATGGCTACACCTTC